The 25 T cell receptor beta chains below all came from one sample that was sequenced in a study of technical replicates of blood from several donors. Clones were sequenced by immunoSEQ multiplex PCR, and TCRdb holds only the in-frame ones, with some missing. The sample has approximately 93,000 clones; around 94% are singletons. The sample was T cells isolated from PBMCs. These receptors all come from a human donor in good health.

The chain links TRBV5-1 to TRBJ2-7; a weak D match, TRBD1 (5 bases). There are 13 residues in the CDR3. The germline CDR1 and CDR2 sequences are SGHRS and YFSETQ. The V end was cut by 4 bases, the J end by 0 bases, with 8 bases between. CDR3 nucleotides: TGCGCCAGCAGCCCCGACAGCTCCTACGAGCAGTACTTC. As protein: CASSPDSSYEQYF.

A single count supports this clone. The chain employs TRBV5-5 and TRBJ2-1; D remains ambiguous. V lost 4 bases and J lost 4, with 18 bases in between. The germline V gene encodes CDR1 SGHKS and CDR2 YYEKEE (reference sequence). The CDR3 consists of 16 residues. CDR3 protein: CASSHEGSGVYNEQFF. CDR3 coding DNA: TGTGCCAGCAGCCACGAAGGTTCGGGTGTTTACAATGAGCAGTTCTTC.

This chain connects TRBV6-4 to TRBJ2-5; TRBD1 agrees at 11 bases. Germline CDR1 is MRHNA and CDR2 is SNTAGT. CDR3 length equals 15 residues. The V segment lost 2 bases and the J segment 1 base; nucleotides outside the gene matches: 0. DNA for the CDR3: TGTGCCAGCAGTGACGGGACAGGGGGCCAAGAGACCCAGTACTTC. It translates to CASSDGTGGQETQYF.

The chain is built from TRBV30 and TRBJ2-7; D ambiguous. This CDR3 contains 15 residues. V lost 0 bases and J lost 0, with 12 bases in between. CDR1 and CDR2 (germline): GTSNPN, SVGIG (reference sequence). The CDR3 spells CAWSVRGTGSYEQYF. The CDR3 nucleotides are TGTGCCTGGAGTGTAAGAGGTACCGGCTCCTACGAGCAGTACTTC. The whole variable domain, remainder taken from reference TRBV30 and TRBJ2-7, is SQTIHQWPATLVQPVGSPLSLECTVEGTSNPNLYWYRQAAGRGLQLLFYSVGIGQISSEVPQNLSASRPQDRQFILSSKKLLLSDSGFYLCAWSVRGTGSYEQYFGPGTRLTVT.

This chain joins TRBV30 and TRBJ2-7, with TRBD1 identical over 7 bases. This CDR3 spans 12 amino acids. Losses at the gene ends were 2 bases for V and 7 bases for J; bases not matched to a gene: 5. Germline CDR1 is GTSNPN and CDR2 is SVGIG (reference sequence). The chain's CDR3 is CAWSSLDREQYF. CDR3 in DNA: TGTGCCTGGAGTTCCCTGGACAGGGAGCAGTACTTC.

J is TRBJ1-5 and V is TRBV27; 7 bases map to TRBD1. This CDR3 is 15 amino acids long. The J segment lost 2 bases and the V segment lost 6 bases, leaving 7 bases of the junction unmatched. Germline loops: CDR1 MNHEY, CDR2 SMNVEV (reference sequence). CDR3 region: CASRSIGTGNQPQHF. The CDR3 DNA follows: TGTGCCAGCAGATCTATCGGGACAGGCAATCAGCCCCAGCATTTT.

The rearrangement uses TRBV7-2 and TRBJ1-1; no clear D gene. The V gene lost 5 bases and the J gene lost 3 bases, with 10 bases spanning the gap. Germline CDR1 reads SGHTA; CDR2 reads FQGNSA. This CDR3 is built from 13 residues. DNA of the CDR3: TGTGCCAGCAGCCAATTTACGGACACTGAAGCTTTCTTT. Protein product: CASSQFTDTEAFF.

The rearrangement joins TRBV9 to TRBJ2-7; 7 bases match TRBD2. CDR3 length: 16 residues. Germline V CDR1 and CDR2: SGDLS, YYNGEE. J lost 3 bases, V lost 0 bases, and 9 bases had no gene match. Here the CDR3 DNA reads TGTGCCAGCAGCGTAGAAGGGAGCGGGGAACACTACGAGCAGTACTTC. Residues: CASSVEGSGEHYEQYF.

The chain combines TRBV6-1 with TRBJ2-1; 7 bases line up with TRBD2. The junction had 4 bases not matched to a gene; V was cut back by 0 bases and J by 8 bases. The CDR3 extends over 14 amino acids. Germline V gene lookup returns CDR1 MNHNS and CDR2 SASEGT. The CDR3 region is CASSEAAGVDEQFF. CDR3 sequence (DNA): TGTGCCAGCAGTGAAGCGGCGGGGGTAGATGAGCAGTTCTTC.

The table lists this clone with a few counts. The chain has TRBV11-2 and TRBJ2-1, with 9 bases fitting TRBD2. The trim removed 1 base at V and 5 bases at J, leaving 9 bases unmatched. The length of the CDR3 is 17 residues. Germline CDR1 reads SGHAT; CDR2 reads FQNNGV. This CDR3 reads CASSLVVSGGTHNEQFF. The CDR3 nucleotides are TGTGCCAGCAGCTTAGTAGTCAGCGGGGGGACCCACAATGAGCAGTTCTTC.

The rearrangement joins TRBV30 to TRBJ1-6, with TRBD1 matching over 7 bases. This CDR3 contains 14 residues. The V segment lost 5 bases and the J segment 7 bases; nucleotides outside the gene matches: 8. The germline V gene encodes CDR1 GTSNPN and CDR2 SVGIG (reference sequence). The CDR3 protein is CAWLPGQLNSPLHF. CDR3 DNA: TGTGCCTGGCTTCCGGGACAGCTGAATTCACCCCTCCACTTT.

This rearrangement joins TRBV7-9 to TRBJ2-5, with a weak D call TRBD1 (5 bases). The germline V gene has CDR1 SEHNR and CDR2 FQNEAQ (reference sequence). V was cut by 5 bases and J by 1 base, with 14 bases left in between. The CDR3 consists of 15 residues. The CDR3 sequence: CASSRMGLPQETQYF. CDR3 nucleotide sequence: TGTGCCAGCAGCCGCATGGGGCTACCCCAAGAGACCCAGTACTTC.

V usage is TRBV9 and J usage is TRBJ2-7; no firm D call. Germline-derived CDR1 and CDR2 are SGDLS and YYNGEE. Trimming removed 0 bases at V and 6 bases at J, with 7 bases between. The CDR3 sequence is 12 residues long. As DNA, the CDR3 is TGTGCCAGCAGCGTAGGTTTCTCCGAGCAGTACTTC. Its protein is CASSVGFSEQYF.

The V call is TRBV7-8, the J call TRBJ2-1; TRBD1 might be the D (5 bases). The CDR3 spans 17 residues. V was clipped by 5 bases and J by 4 bases, with 21 bases between them. CDR1 and CDR2 (germline): SGHVS, FQNEAQ. The CDR3 sequence is CASSPDRTRRSYNEQFF. DNA of the CDR3: TGTGCCAGCAGCCCCGACCGGACACGTAGATCATACAATGAGCAGTTCTTC.

This clone was counted only a few times. This CDR3 is CASSQDRDTEAFF. Written as DNA, the CDR3 is TGCGCCAGCAGCCAGGACAGGGACACTGAAGCTTTCTTT. J is TRBJ1-1 and V is TRBV4-1, with 8 bases matching TRBD1. Trimming took 3 bases from V and 3 from J; bases not matched to a gene: 0. CDR1 and CDR2 (germline): MGHRA, YSYEKL. The CDR3 length is 13 residues.

The chain joins TRBV18 to TRBJ1-5, with TRBD1 matching over 8 bases. J lost 4 bases, V lost 6 bases, and 17 bases had no gene match. CDR1 is KGHSH and CDR2 is LQKENI in the germline V gene. The CDR3 loop spans 18 amino acids. The chain's CDR3 is CASSPTTWDRRSNQPQHF. The CDR3 region has the DNA TGTGCCAGCTCCCCTACCACGTGGGACAGGAGATCGAATCAGCCCCAGCATTTT.

V is TRBV28 and J is TRBJ2-1; 8 bases align to TRBD2. The CDR3 runs 15 residues. Per the germline V gene, CDR1 is MDHEN and CDR2 is SYDVKM. The ends lost 3 bases at V and 9 bases at J; junction bases unmatched: 10. The CDR3 DNA is TGTGCCAGCAGTTTTACTGGGACTAGAATTGGTGAGCAGTTCTTC. This encodes CASSFTGTRIGEQFF.

The V and J genes are TRBV6-6 and TRBJ1-2, with D unresolved. Trimming stripped 0 bases from V and 4 bases from J, with 9 bases between. This CDR3 spans 14 amino acids. CDR1 is MNHNY and CDR2 is SVGAGI in the germline V gene (reference sequence). CDR3 in amino acids: CASSYSMATYGYTF. DNA for the CDR3: TGTGCCAGCAGTTACTCGATGGCCACCTATGGCTACACCTTC.

This chain uses TRBV27 with TRBJ1-2, with D perhaps TRBD1 (5 bases). Trimming stripped 5 bases from V and 5 bases from J, with 21 bases between. The CDR3 extends over 16 amino acids. Germline V lookup: CDR1 MNHEY, CDR2 SMNVEV (reference sequence). The CDR3 DNA sequence: TGTGCCAGCAGTATGGCGGGGCTTGGGGGGAAATATGGCTACACCTTC. Residues: CASSMAGLGGKYGYTF.

The genes are TRBV18 and TRBJ1-1; D call uncertain. The CDR3 runs to 15 residues. The V gene's germline CDR1 is KGHSH and CDR2 LQKENI. V shed 6 bases and J shed 4 bases, with 18 bases lying between them. CDR3 in amino acids: CASSHGRLGSTEAFF. As DNA, the CDR3 is TGTGCCAGCTCCCATGGGAGGTTGGGAAGCACTGAAGCTTTCTTT. The full variable domain, its missing parts supplied by reference TRBV18 and TRBJ1-1, is NAGVMQNPRHLVRRRGQEARLRCSPMKGHSHVYWYRQLPEEGLKFMVYLQKENIIDESGMPKERFSAEFPKEGPSILRIQQVVRGDSAAYFCASSHGRLGSTEAFFGQGTRLTVV.

This sequence joins TRBV2 and TRBJ2-7; 16 positions match TRBD2. Germline V gives CDR1 SNHLY, CDR2 FYNNEI. J gave up 2 bases and V 4 bases, and 2 bases lay outside the gene matches. This CDR3 has 16 amino acids. The CDR3 loop is CASSAGLAGGTYEQYF. The CDR3 region has the DNA TGTGCCAGCAGTGCGGGACTAGCGGGAGGGACCTACGAGCAGTACTTC.

The chain carries TRBV5-1 and TRBJ1-2, with 8 bases identical to TRBD1. The CDR3 length is 14 residues. Per the germline V gene, CDR1 is SGHRS and CDR2 is YFSETQ. V shed 4 bases, J shed 13 bases, and the junction held 15 bases outside the gene matches. Here the CDR3 DNA reads TGCGCCAGCAGCAGCGGACAGGGATTCGTTCTTGGCACCTTC. This gives the protein CASSSGQGFVLGTF.

The chain is built from TRBV15 and TRBJ1-1; D gene ambiguous. This CDR3 spans 20 amino acids. V was cut by 5 bases and J by 5 bases, with 33 bases left in between. From germline, CDR1 is LNHNV and CDR2 YYDKDF (reference sequence). The CDR3 protein is CATSLASSLQEYWLGTEAFF. The CDR3 coding sequence is TGTGCCACCAGCCTTGCCTCAAGTCTACAAGAGTATTGGCTCGGGACTGAAGCTTTCTTT.

The chain uses TRBV19 and TRBJ2-1, with 9 nucleotides matching TRBD2. Losses at the gene ends were 2 bases for V and 5 bases for J; bases not matched to a gene: 4. Germline CDR1 is LNHDA and CDR2 is SQIVND (reference sequence). CDR3 size: 15 residues. As DNA, the CDR3 is TGTGCCAGTAGTATACAGCGGGAGGAGAACAATGAGCAGTTCTTC. Amino acid sequence: CASSIQREENNEQFF.

This chain connects TRBV4-1 to TRBJ1-3; D remains ambiguous. Germline CDR1 is MGHRA and CDR2 is YSYEKL. Deletions cut 1 base from V and 6 bases from J, with 19 bases between. The CDR3 has 17 residues. The CDR3 region is CASSQGRGKGLLNTIYF. The CDR3 DNA reads TGCGCCAGCAGCCAAGGGCGGGGAAAGGGCCTATTAAACACCATATATTTT.